The 17 T cell receptor beta chains presented below share a single source sample, sequenced in a study of blood T cell repertoires in COVID-19 (dated by TCRdb to 2019 to 2021). Library creation used the immunoSEQ multiplex PCR assay. Imported from immuneACCESS, the table was reduced by TCRdb to in-frame sequences with V and J called. These copies leave out some clones; in studies compared against another copy, an unresolved V gene accounts for under half, and the cause of the remainder is not known. Here the sample has roughly 290,000 clones; approximately 90% occur a single time. Approximately 13% of the sample lies in the top ten. Sample: peripheral blood. All receptors come from a woman in her sixties with acute or convalescent COVID-19.

The J gene is TRBJ2-2, the V gene TRBV12-3 or TRBV12-4; tentatively, D is TRBD1 (6 bases). V lost 6 bases to trimming and J lost 7 bases, with 12 bases between them. The CDR3 extends over 13 amino acids. CDR3 in DNA: TGTGCCAGCAGACAGGGAAGGGTCGGGGAGCTGTTTTTT. It encodes CASRQGRVGELFF.

V usage is TRBV24-1 and J usage is TRBJ2-1, with 8 nucleotides matching TRBD1. The CDR3 extends over 15 amino acids. The V and J ends lost 3 bases and 8 bases, in that order; junction bases with no gene match: 8. The germline V gene has CDR1 KGHDR and CDR2 SFDVKD. The CDR3 sequence is CATSDPRTGIYEQFF. In nucleotides, the CDR3 is TGTGCCACCAGTGATCCAAGGACAGGGATCTATGAGCAGTTCTTC.

This chain connects TRBV28 to TRBJ2-7; possibly TRBD2 for D (5 bases). Looked up from germline, CDR1 is MDHEN and CDR2 is SYDVKM. V gave up 1 base and J gave up 2 bases, with 9 bases separating them. The CDR3 sequence is 14 residues long. CDR3 DNA sequence: TGTGCCAGCAGTTTATCTGGACTGACCTACGAGCAGTACTTC. Its translation is CASSLSGLTYEQYF.

The chain employs TRBV5-6 and TRBJ2-7, with a weak D call TRBD1 (7 bases). The CDR3 length is 15 residues. CDR1 SGHDT and CDR2 YYEEEE come from the germline V gene. Trimming left V 4 bases short and J 7 bases short, with 21 bases between. The CDR3 region has the DNA TGTGCCAGCAGCGCAAACACAGGGGCTGGAGGGGAGCAGTACTTC. It encodes CASSANTGAGGEQYF.

The genes are TRBV11-2 and TRBJ2-7; 9 bases fit TRBD1. From germline, CDR1 is SGHAT and CDR2 FQNNGV. CDR3 length: 15 residues. Trimming at V came to 4 bases and at J to 4 bases, leaving 8 bases not matched to a gene. The CDR3 DNA sequence: TGTGCCAGCAGCTACTCGGGACAGGGACCGTACGAGCAGTACTTC. Its translation is CASSYSGQGPYEQYF.

This chain uses TRBV2 with TRBJ2-2, with D maybe TRBD2 (5 bases). Germline V lookup: CDR1 SNHLY, CDR2 FYNNEI. The ends were cut back, 7 bases at V and 2 bases at J, with 14 bases in the middle. The CDR3 is made up of 15 amino acids. This CDR3 is CASTQEAVNTGELFF. The CDR3 DNA reads TGTGCCAGCACTCAGGAGGCCGTAAACACCGGGGAGCTGTTTTTT. Full variable domain (outside the CDR3, taken from reference TRBV2 and TRBJ2-2): EPEVTQTPSHQVTQMGQEVILRCVPISNHLYFYWYRQILGQKVEFLVSFYNNEISEKSEIFDDQFSVERPDGSNFTLKIRSTKLEDSAMYFCASTQEAVNTGELFFGEGSRLTVL.

The chain joins TRBV2 to TRBJ2-7; a possible D gene is TRBD1 (5 bases). The CDR3 contains 14 residues. Looked up from germline, CDR1 is SNHLY and CDR2 is FYNNEI. V shed 7 bases and J shed 6 bases, with 19 bases lying between them. The CDR3 coding sequence is TGTGCCAGCACCGCCATCAGGGCTGGCGGCGAGCAGTACTTC. Amino acids: CASTAIRAGGEQYF.

Details on this clone: This specimen includes other DNA sequences encoding the same CDR3. The chain has TRBV2 and TRBJ2-5, with 11 bases matching TRBD1. Trimming cost V 6 bases and J 2 bases; bases outside gene matches: 2. This CDR3 comprises 14 residues. CDR1 and CDR2 from the germline V gene are SNHLY and FYNNEI. CDR3: CASRGTGGQETQYF. CDR3 nucleotides: TGTGCCAGCAGAGGGACAGGGGGGCAAGAGACCCAGTACTTC.

The rearrangement joins TRBV6-2 or TRBV6-3 to TRBJ1-4; D remains ambiguous. CDR3 length: 16 amino acids. Germline V gene data show CDR1 as MNHEY and CDR2 as SVGEGT. Trimming took off 2 bases at V and 7 bases at J, with 17 bases between the two ends. The CDR3 DNA reads as TGTGCCAGCAGTTACCGACTCGTTCTGCGTGGTGAAAAACTGTTTTTT. Residues: CASSYRLVLRGEKLFF.

This clone has just one count. V is TRBV7-2 and J is TRBJ2-2; 9 bases match TRBD1. CDR1 is SGHTA, CDR2 FQGNSA, per germline. The CDR3 consists of 16 residues. The trim removed 0 bases at V and 3 bases at J, leaving 2 bases unmatched. Here the CDR3 reads CASSLAGQGYTGELFF. CDR3 nucleotides: TGTGCCAGCAGCTTAGCGGGACAGGGTTACACCGGGGAGCTGTTTTTT. The whole variable domain, remainder taken from reference TRBV7-2 and TRBJ2-2, is GAGVSQSPSNKVTEKGKDVELRCDPISGHTALYWYRQSLGQGLEFLIYFQGNSAPDKSGLPSDRFSAERTGGSVSTLTIQRTQQEDSAVYLCASSLAGQGYTGELFFGEGSRLTVL.

The V gene is TRBV7-2, the J gene TRBJ1-2; D is undetermined. Trimming removed 1 base at V and 0 bases at J, with 9 bases between. This CDR3 is 15 amino acids long. Germline CDR1 and CDR2: SGHTA and FQGNSA. CDR3 bases: TGTGCCAGCAGCTTAGTTTCTAAAGCTAACTATGGCTACACCTTC. This sequence encodes CASSLVSKANYGYTF.

The chain has TRBV9 and TRBJ2-1; 10 bases agree with TRBD2. The ends lost 7 bases at V and 2 bases at J; junction bases unmatched: 3. The CDR3 has 14 residues. Germline V lookup: CDR1 SGDLS, CDR2 YYNGEE. The CDR3 region is CASASGSTYNEQFF. In DNA form, the CDR3 reads TGTGCCAGCGCTAGCGGGAGCACCTACAATGAGCAGTTCTTC.

The chain uses TRBV10-2 and TRBJ2-7; D might be TRBD2 (6 bases). V was shortened by 6 bases and J by 0 bases, with 15 bases between the two germline ends. CDR1 and CDR2 from the germline V gene are WSHSY and SAAADI. The CDR3 loop spans 15 amino acids. CDR3 bases: TGCGCCAGCAGGCCGCTAGCGACTAGCTCCTACGAGCAGTACTTC. Its translation: CASRPLATSSYEQYF.

This clone was detected only once. The chain joins TRBV2 to TRBJ1-5; D not resolved. The germline V gene encodes CDR1 SNHLY and CDR2 FYNNEI. Deletions cut 8 bases from V and 5 bases from J, with 13 bases between. The CDR3 covers 13 residues. The CDR3 region is CASEWADDQPQHF. Written as DNA, the CDR3 is TGTGCCAGCGAGTGGGCAGACGATCAGCCCCAGCATTTT. Looking up the rest from reference TRBV2 and TRBJ1-5 gives the full variable domain: EPEVTQTPSHQVTQMGQEVILRCVPISNHLYFYWYRQILGQKVEFLVSFYNNEISEKSEIFDDQFSVERPDGSNFTLKIRSTKLEDSAMYFCASEWADDQPQHFGDGTRLSIL.

The V gene is TRBV6-5, the J gene TRBJ2-2; no clear D. The ends were cut back, 2 bases at V and 8 bases at J, with 6 bases in the middle. Germline V gene sequence: CDR1 MNHEY, CDR2 SVGAGI. The length of the CDR3 is 12 residues. CDR3 in DNA: TGTGCCAGCAGTTACCGGTCTGGGGAGCTGTTTTTT. Translating it yields CASSYRSGELFF.

The CDR3: CASSDRAATDTQYF. The CDR3 DNA is TGTGCCAGCAGTGACCGCGCGGCCACAGATACGCAGTATTTT. The gene calls are TRBV6-2 or TRBV6-3 and TRBJ2-3; D remains ambiguous. V gave up 5 bases and J gave up 2 bases, with 11 bases separating them. Per germline, CDR1 MNHEY and CDR2 SVGEGT. The CDR3 totals 14 residues.

The chain uses TRBV18 and TRBJ2-3; 8 positions agree with TRBD2. V gave up 2 bases and J gave up 2 bases; unmatched junction bases: 6. Germline V gene lookup returns CDR1 KGHSH and CDR2 LQKENI. CDR3 length: 16 amino acids. The CDR3 DNA is TGTGCCAGCTCACCATTCTCGCGGGGGGCCACAGATACGCAGTATTTT. It yields the protein CASSPFSRGATDTQYF.